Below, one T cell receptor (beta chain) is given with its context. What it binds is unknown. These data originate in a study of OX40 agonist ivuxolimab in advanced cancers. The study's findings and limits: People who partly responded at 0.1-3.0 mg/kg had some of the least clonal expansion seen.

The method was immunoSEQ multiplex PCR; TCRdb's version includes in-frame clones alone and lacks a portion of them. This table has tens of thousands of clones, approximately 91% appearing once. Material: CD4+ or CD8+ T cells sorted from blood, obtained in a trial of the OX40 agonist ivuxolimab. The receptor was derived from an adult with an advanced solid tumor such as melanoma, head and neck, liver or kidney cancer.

CDR3 nucleotide sequence: TGTGCCAGCAGTTTGACGGTGAACACTGAAGCTTTCTTT. As protein: CASSLTVNTEAFF. The chain recombines TRBV28 with TRBJ1-1; D is unclear. V lost 3 bases and J 0 bases, leaving 5 bases between the germline ends. There are 13 residues in the CDR3. Germline V gene sequence: CDR1 MDHEN, CDR2 SYDVKM.